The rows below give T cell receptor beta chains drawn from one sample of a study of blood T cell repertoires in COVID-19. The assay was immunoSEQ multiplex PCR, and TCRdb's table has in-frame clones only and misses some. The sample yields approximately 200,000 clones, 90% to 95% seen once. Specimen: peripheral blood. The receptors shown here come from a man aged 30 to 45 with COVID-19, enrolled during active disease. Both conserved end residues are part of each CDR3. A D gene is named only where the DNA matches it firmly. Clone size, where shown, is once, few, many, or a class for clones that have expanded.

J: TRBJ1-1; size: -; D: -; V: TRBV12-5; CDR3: CASGRRGTPAGTEAFF; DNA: TGTGCTAGTGGCCGCCGCGGGACTCCCGCTGGCACTGAAGCTTTCTTT
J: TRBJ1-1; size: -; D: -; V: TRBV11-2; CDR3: CASSLDHGVTEAFF; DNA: TGTGCCAGCAGCTTAGATCACGGGGTCACTGAAGCTTTCTTT
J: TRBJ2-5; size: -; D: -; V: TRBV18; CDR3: CASSLRAQETQYF; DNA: TGTGCCAGCTCACTGAGGGCCCAAGAGACCCAGTACTTC
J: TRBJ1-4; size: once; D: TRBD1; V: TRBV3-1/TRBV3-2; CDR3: CASSHGQGLAKLFF; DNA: TGTGCCAGCAGCCACGGACAGGGTTTGGCAAAACTGTTTTTT
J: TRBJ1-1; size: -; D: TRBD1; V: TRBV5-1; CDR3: CASSFGDLTGGLVEAFF; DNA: TGCGCCAGCAGCTTCGGGGACCTGACAGGGGGGCTTGTTGAAGCTTTCTTT
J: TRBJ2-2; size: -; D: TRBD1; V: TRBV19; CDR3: CASKTGPGELFF; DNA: TGTGCCAGTAAGACAGGGCCCGGGGAGCTGTTTTTT
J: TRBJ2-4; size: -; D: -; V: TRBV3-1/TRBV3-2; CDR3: CASSQTGSRVIAKNIQYF; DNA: TGTGCCAGCAGCCAAACTGGTTCGAGGGTTATAGCCAAAAACATTCAGTACTTC
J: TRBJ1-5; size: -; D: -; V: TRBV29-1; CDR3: CSVGGGDQPQHF; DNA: TGCAGCGTTGGAGGAGGGGACCAGCCCCAGCATTTT
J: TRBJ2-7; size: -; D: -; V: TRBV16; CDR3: CASSQRVLTSYEQYF; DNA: TGTGCCAGCAGCCAGAGGGTGTTGACCTCCTACGAGCAGTACTTC
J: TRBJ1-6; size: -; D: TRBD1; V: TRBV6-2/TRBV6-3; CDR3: CASSRQGPENNSPLHF; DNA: TGTGCCAGCAGCCGACAGGGGCCGGAGAATAATTCACCCCTCCACTTT
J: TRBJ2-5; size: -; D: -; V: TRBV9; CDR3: CASRPTGTIQETQYF; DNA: TGTGCCAGCAGGCCAACCGGGACAATCCAAGAGACCCAGTACTTC
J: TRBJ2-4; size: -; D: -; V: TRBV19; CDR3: CASSGAAKNIQYF; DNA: TGTGCCTCATCAGGTGCAGCCAAAAACATTCAGTACTTC
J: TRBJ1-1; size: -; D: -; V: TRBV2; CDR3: CASSQQGGVNTEAFF; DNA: TGTGCCAGCAGTCAACAGGGTGGGGTGAACACTGAAGCTTTCTTT
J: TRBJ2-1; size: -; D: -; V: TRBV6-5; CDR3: CASRRGDSSYNEQFF; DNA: TGTGCCAGCAGAAGGGGGGACAGCTCCTACAATGAGCAGTTCTTC
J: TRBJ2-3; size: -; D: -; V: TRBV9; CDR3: CASSVGTSSTDTQYF; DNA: TGTGCCAGCAGCGTAGGAACATCCAGCACAGATACGCAGTATTTT
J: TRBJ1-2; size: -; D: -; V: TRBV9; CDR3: CASSPIGVSYGYTF; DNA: TGTGCCAGCAGCCCCATAGGGGTTAGCTATGGCTACACCTTC
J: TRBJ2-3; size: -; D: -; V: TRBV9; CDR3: CASSVGGPPTDTQYF; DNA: TGTGCCAGCAGCGTGGGGGGACCCCCCACAGATACGCAGTATTTT
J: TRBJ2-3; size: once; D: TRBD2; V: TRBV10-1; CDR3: CASSESGLAGDLTDTQYF; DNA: TGCGCCAGCAGTGAGTCGGGACTAGCGGGGGACCTCACAGATACGCAGTATTTT
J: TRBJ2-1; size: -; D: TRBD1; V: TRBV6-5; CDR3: CASSSGTGFYNEQFF; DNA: TGTGCCAGCAGTTCCGGGACAGGGTTCTACAATGAGCAGTTCTTC
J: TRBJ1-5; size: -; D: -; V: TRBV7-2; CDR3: CASSSGGYSNQPQHF; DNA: TGTGCCAGCAGCTCGGGAGGTTATAGCAATCAGCCCCAGCATTTT
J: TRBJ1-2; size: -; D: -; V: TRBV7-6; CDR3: CASSLAPGGNYGYTF; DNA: TGTGCCAGCAGCTTAGCGCCAGGAGGTAACTATGGCTACACCTTC
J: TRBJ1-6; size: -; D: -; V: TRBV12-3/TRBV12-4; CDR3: CASSLGGRSPLHF; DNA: TGTGCCAGCAGTTTAGGGGGGAGGTCACCCCTCCACTTT
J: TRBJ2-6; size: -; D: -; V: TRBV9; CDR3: CASSVGHTKSGANVLTF; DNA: TGTGCCAGCAGCGTAGGACATACCAAGTCTGGGGCCAACGTCCTGACTTTC
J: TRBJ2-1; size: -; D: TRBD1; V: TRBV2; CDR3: CASIFGQVSHNEQFF; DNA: TGTGCCAGCATTTTCGGACAGGTCTCCCACAATGAGCAGTTCTTC